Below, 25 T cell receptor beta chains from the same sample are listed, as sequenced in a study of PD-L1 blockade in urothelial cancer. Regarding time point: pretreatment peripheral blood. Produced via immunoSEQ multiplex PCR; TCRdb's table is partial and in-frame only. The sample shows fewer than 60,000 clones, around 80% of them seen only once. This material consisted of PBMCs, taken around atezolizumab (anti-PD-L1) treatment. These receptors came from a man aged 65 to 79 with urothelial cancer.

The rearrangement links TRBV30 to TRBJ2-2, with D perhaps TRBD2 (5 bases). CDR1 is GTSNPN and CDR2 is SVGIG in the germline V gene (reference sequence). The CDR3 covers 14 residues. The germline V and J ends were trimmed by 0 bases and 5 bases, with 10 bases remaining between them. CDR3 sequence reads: CAWSVARGTGELFF. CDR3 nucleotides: TGTGCCTGGAGTGTCGCCCGAGGGACCGGGGAGCTGTTTTTT.

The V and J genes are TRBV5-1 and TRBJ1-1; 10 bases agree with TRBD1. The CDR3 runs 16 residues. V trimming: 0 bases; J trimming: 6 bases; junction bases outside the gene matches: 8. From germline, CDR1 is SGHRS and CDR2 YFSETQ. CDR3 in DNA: TGCGCCAGCAGCTTGGATTGGGACAGGGGTTTCTCTGAAGCTTTCTTT. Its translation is CASSLDWDRGFSEAFF.

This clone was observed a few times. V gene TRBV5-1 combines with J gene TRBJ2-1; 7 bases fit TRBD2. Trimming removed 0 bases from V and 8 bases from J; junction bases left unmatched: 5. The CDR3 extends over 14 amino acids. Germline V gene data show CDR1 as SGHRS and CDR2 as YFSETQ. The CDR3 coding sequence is TGCGCCAGCAGCTTGGTTGGACTAGGTCATGAGCAGTTCTTC. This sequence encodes CASSLVGLGHEQFF. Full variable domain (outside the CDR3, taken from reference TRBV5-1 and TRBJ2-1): KAGVTQTPRYLIKTRGQQVTLSCSPISGHRSVSWYQQTPGQGLQFLFEYFSETQRNKGNFPGRFSGRQFSNSRSEMNVSTLELGDSALYLCASSLVGLGHEQFFGPGTRLTVL.

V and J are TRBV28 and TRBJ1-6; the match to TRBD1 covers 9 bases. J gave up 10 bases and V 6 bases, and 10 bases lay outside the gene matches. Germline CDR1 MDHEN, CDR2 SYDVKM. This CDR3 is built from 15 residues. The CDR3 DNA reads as TGTGCCAGCAGGGGAAGAGGACAGGGGCACTCACCCCTCCACTTT. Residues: CASRGRGQGHSPLHF.

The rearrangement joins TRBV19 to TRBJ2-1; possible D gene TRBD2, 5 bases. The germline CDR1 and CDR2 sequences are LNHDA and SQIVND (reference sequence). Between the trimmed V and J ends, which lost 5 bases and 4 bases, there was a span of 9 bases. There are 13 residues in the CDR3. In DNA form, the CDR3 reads TGTGCCAGTAGTGTCGGACTTTACAATGAGCAGTTCTTC. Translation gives CASSVGLYNEQFF.

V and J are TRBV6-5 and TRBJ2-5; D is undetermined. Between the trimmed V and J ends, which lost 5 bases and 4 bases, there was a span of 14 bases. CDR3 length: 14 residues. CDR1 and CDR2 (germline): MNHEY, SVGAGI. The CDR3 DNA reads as TGTGCCAGCAGTGCTCGAGTAGCCCCAGAGACCCAGTACTTC. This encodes CASSARVAPETQYF.

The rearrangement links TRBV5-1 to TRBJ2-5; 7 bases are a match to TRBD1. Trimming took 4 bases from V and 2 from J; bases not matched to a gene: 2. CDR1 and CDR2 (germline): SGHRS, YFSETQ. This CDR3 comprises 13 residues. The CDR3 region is CASSPGQQETQYF. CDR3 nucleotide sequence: TGCGCCAGCAGCCCGGGACAGCAAGAGACCCAGTACTTC.

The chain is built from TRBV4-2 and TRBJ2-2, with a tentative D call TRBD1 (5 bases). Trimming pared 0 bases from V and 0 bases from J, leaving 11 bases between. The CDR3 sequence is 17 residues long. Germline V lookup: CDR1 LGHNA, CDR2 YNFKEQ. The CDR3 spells CASSQEGRATNTGELFF. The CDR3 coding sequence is TGTGCCAGCAGCCAAGAGGGCAGGGCCACGAACACCGGGGAGCTGTTTTTT.

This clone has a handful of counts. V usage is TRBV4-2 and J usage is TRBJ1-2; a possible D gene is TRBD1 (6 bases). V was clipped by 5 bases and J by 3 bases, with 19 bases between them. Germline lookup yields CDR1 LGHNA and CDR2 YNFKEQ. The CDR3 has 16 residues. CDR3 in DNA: TGTGCCAGCAGCGGGCGGACAGTTTCGCTGGACTATGGCTACACCTTC. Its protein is CASSGRTVSLDYGYTF.

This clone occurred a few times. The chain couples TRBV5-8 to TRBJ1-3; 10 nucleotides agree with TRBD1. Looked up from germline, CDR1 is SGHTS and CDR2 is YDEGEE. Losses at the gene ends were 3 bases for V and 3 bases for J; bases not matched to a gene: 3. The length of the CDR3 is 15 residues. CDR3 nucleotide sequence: TGTGCCAGCAGCTCGGGACAGGGGATTGGAAACACCATATATTTT. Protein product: CASSSGQGIGNTIYF.

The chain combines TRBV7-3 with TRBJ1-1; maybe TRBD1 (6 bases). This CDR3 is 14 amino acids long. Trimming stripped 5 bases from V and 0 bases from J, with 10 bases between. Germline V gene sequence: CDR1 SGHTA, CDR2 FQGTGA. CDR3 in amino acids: CASSPDRLNTEAFF. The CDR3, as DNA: TGTGCCAGCAGCCCCGACAGGCTGAACACTGAAGCTTTCTTT.

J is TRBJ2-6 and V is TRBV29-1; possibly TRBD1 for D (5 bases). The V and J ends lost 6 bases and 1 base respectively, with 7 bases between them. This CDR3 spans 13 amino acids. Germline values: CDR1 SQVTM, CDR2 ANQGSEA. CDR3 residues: CSVAGSGANVLTF. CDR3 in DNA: TGCAGCGTGGCAGGGTCTGGGGCCAACGTCCTGACTTTC.

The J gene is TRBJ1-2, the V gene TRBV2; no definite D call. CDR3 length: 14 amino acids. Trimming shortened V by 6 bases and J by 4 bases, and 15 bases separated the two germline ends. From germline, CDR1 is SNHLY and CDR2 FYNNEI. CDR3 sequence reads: CASSREGRPYGYTF. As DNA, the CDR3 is TGTGCCAGCAGCCGAGAGGGTCGTCCCTATGGCTACACCTTC. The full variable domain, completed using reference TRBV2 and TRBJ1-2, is EPEVTQTPSHQVTQMGQEVILRCVPISNHLYFYWYRQILGQKVEFLVSFYNNEISEKSEIFDDQFSVERPDGSNFTLKIRSTKLEDSAMYFCASSREGRPYGYTFGSGTRLTVV.

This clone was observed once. This chain's CDR3 is CASSPSGQITTTQYF. The CDR3 DNA sequence: TGTGCCAGCAGCCCCAGCGGTCAAATCACCACCACGCAGTATTTT. This sequence joins TRBV7-2 and TRBJ2-3; perhaps TRBD2 as D (5 bases). Germline V gene lookup returns CDR1 SGHTA and CDR2 FQGNSA. CDR3 length: 15 amino acids. Trimming removed 5 bases at V and 9 bases at J, with 21 bases between.

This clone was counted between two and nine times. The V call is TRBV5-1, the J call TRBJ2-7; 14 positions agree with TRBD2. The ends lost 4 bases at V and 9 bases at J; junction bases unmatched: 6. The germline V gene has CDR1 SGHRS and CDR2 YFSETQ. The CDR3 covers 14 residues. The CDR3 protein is CASSAGLAGGWQYF. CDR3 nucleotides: TGCGCCAGCAGCGCAGGACTAGCGGGAGGATGGCAGTACTTC.

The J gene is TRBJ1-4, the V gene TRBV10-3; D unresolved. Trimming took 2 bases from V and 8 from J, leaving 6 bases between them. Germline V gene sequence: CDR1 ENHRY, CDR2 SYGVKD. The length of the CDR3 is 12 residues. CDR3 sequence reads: CAISEIEEKLFF. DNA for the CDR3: TGTGCCATCAGTGAGATAGAAGAAAAACTGTTTTTT.

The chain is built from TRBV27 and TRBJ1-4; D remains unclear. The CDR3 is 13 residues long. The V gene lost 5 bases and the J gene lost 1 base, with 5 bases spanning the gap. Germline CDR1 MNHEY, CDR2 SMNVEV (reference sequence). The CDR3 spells CASSGRTNEKLFF. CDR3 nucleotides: TGTGCCAGCAGTGGGAGAACTAATGAAAAACTGTTTTTT.

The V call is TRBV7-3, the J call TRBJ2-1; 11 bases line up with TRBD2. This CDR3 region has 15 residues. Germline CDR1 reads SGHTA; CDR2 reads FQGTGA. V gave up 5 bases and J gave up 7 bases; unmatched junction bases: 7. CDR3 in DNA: TGTGCCAGCAGCGCCGGGACTAGCGGAAGGAATGAGCAGTTCTTC. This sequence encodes CASSAGTSGRNEQFF.

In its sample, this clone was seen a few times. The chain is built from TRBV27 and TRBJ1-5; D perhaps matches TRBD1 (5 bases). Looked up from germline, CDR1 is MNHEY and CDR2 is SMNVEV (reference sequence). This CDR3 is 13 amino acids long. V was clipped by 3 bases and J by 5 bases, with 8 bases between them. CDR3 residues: CASSFREDQPQHF. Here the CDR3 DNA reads TGTGCCAGCAGTTTCAGGGAGGATCAGCCCCAGCATTTT.

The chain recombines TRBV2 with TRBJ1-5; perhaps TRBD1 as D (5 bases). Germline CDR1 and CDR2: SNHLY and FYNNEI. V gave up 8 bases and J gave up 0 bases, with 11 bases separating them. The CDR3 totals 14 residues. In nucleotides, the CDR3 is TGTGCCAGCGGCAGGGTGGTTAGCAATCAGCCCCAGCATTTT. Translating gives CASGRVVSNQPQHF.

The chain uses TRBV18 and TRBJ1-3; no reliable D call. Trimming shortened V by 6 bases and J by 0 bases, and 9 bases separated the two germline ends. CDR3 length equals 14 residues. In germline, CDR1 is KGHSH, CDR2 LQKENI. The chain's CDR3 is CASSLGVSGNTIYF. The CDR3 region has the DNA TGTGCCAGCTCTCTCGGGGTCTCTGGAAACACCATATATTTT.

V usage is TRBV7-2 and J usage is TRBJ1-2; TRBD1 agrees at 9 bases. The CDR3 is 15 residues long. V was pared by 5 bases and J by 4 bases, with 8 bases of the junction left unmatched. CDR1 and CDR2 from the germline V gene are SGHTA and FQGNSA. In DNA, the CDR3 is TGTGCCAGCAGCCCGCGGACAGGGGTTTCCTATGGCTACACCTTC. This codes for CASSPRTGVSYGYTF.

DNA for the CDR3: TGCGCCAGCAGGACTAGCGGGGGGTACACAGATACGCAGTATTTT. This encodes CASRTSGGYTDTQYF. The chain recombines TRBV5-1 with TRBJ2-3; 13 nucleotides match TRBD2. J lost 2 bases, V lost 5 bases, and 2 bases had no gene match. This CDR3 region has 15 residues. Germline CDR1 SGHRS, CDR2 YFSETQ.

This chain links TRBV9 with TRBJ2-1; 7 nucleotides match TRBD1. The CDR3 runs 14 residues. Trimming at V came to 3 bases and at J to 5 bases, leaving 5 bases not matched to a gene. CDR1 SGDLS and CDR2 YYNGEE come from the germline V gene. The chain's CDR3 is CASSADRTDNEQFF. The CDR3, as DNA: TGTGCCAGCAGCGCGGACAGGACGGACAATGAGCAGTTCTTC.

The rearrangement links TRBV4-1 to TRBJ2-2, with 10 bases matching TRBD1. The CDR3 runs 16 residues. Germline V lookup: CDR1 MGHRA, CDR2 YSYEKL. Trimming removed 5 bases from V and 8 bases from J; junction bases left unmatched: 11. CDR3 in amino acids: CASSGPGQGTGGELFF. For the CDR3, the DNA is TGCGCCAGCAGCGGGCCGGGACAGGGGACTGGGGGGGAGCTGTTTTTT.